The 16 T cell receptor beta chains below were found in one sample sequenced in a study of identical twins. TCRdb processed the 5' RACE reads anew with MiXCR; each CDR3 protein has one entry. This sample has 200,000 to 300,000 distinct CDR3 sequences, with around 7% found just once. Separately, the same data were catalogued under a study of yellow fever vaccine responses in identical twins.

The sequenced material came from memory (CD45RO+) T cells sorted from blood. Every receptor here comes from a woman younger than 35 in good health.

This clonotype was counted between two and nine times. The V and J genes are TRBV2 and TRBJ2-7; the D call may be TRBD1 or TRBD2 (5 bases each). V lost 4 bases to trimming and J lost 7 bases, with 17 bases between them. The CDR3 length is 14 residues. Germline CDR1 SNHLY, CDR2 FYNNEI. In nucleotides, the CDR3 is TGTGCCAGCAGTGGTGGGACCCAGGCAAGAGAGCAGTACGTC. It encodes CASSGGTQAREQYV.

The chain recombines TRBV10-3 with TRBJ2-1, with 8 bases identical to TRBD1. Germline assignment: CDR1 ENHRY and CDR2 SYGVKD. The CDR3 has 14 residues. V gave up 7 bases and J gave up 7 bases; unmatched junction bases: 9. CDR3 nucleotide sequence: TGTGCCATCATTTCTGGACAGGGAACGAATGAGCAGTTCTTC. It yields the protein CAIISGQGTNEQFF.

This clonotype turned up a few times. The chain employs TRBV6-1 and TRBJ1-5; a possible D gene is TRBD1 (5 bases). Trimming pared 7 bases from V and 2 bases from J, leaving 6 bases between. Germline values: CDR1 MNHNS, CDR2 SASEGT. The CDR3 is 12 amino acids. This chain's CDR3 is CASKTGNQPQHF. The DNA for the CDR3 is TGTGCCAGCAAGACAGGCAATCAGCCCCAGCATTTT.

Only a few counts were recorded for this clonotype. This chain links TRBV6-5 with TRBJ1-2; D call uncertain. Germline loops: CDR1 MNHEY, CDR2 SVGAGI. V lost 0 bases and J 4 bases, leaving 12 bases between the germline ends. CDR3 length equals 15 residues. DNA for the CDR3: TGTGCCAGCAGTTACTCCACGGGGTTTATCTATGGCTACACCTTC. This codes for CASSYSTGFIYGYTF.

This chain connects TRBV19 to TRBJ2-1; possible D gene TRBD1, 7 bases. The CDR3 extends over 13 amino acids. Germline CDR1 reads LNHDA; CDR2 reads SQIVND (reference sequence). V was trimmed by 6 bases and J by 4 bases, leaving 10 bases between them. CDR3 DNA: TGTGCCAGTAGCGCGGGACAGTACAATGAGCAGTTCTTC. Its translation: CASSAGQYNEQFF. The full variable domain, completed using reference TRBV19 and TRBJ2-1, is DGGITQSPKYLFRKEGQNVTLSCEQNLNHDAMYWYRQDPGQGLRLIYYSQIVNDFQKGDIAEGYSVSREKKESFPLTVTSAQKNPTAFYLCASSAGQYNEQFFGPGTRLTVL.

This clonotype was observed at least ten times. The V call is TRBV20-1, the J call TRBJ2-1; 8 bases are a match to TRBD2. Germline-derived CDR1 and CDR2 are DFQATT and SNEGSKA (reference sequence). There are 15 residues in the CDR3. V was clipped by 2 bases and J by 1 base; unmatched bases: 4. CDR3 coding DNA: TGCAGTGCTAGAACTAGCGGCCTTTCCTACAATGAGCAGTTCTTC. Amino acids: CSARTSGLSYNEQFF.

This clonotype was observed a few times. This chain connects TRBV4-1 to TRBJ1-5; D gene unclear. CDR3 length: 15 amino acids. V was shortened by 4 bases and J by 0 bases, with 10 bases between the two germline ends. CDR1 and CDR2 (germline): MGHRA, YSYEKL. For the CDR3, the DNA is TGCGCCAGCAGCCCATTGACGGATAGCAATCAGCCCCAGCATTTT. Its protein product is CASSPLTDSNQPQHF.

This chain connects TRBV2 to TRBJ2-2; no clear D. V was trimmed by 7 bases and J by 2 bases, leaving 8 bases between them. Germline V lookup: CDR1 SNHLY, CDR2 FYNNEI. CDR3 length equals 13 residues. CDR3 bases: TGTGCCAGCATCGGGCAAAACACCGGGGAGCTGTTTTTT. Translation: CASIGQNTGELFF.

The chain combines TRBV7-7 with TRBJ2-5; D gene unclear. Deletions cut 1 base from V and 5 bases from J, with 17 bases between. This CDR3 spans 16 amino acids. Germline CDR1 is SSHAT and CDR2 is FNYEAQ (reference sequence). Here the CDR3 reads CASSLGLQAARETQYF. The CDR3 region has the DNA TGTGCCAGCAGCTTAGGCTTACAAGCCGCCAGGGAGACCCAGTACTTC.

Ten or more counts support this clonotype. The chain is built from TRBV7-9 and TRBJ2-4; D not certain. This CDR3 spans 12 amino acids. Germline V gene lookup returns CDR1 SEHNR and CDR2 FQNEAQ (reference sequence). Between the trimmed V and J ends, which lost 2 bases and 10 bases, there was a span of 9 bases. CDR3 in amino acids: CASSLYGDIQYF. The DNA of the CDR3 is TGTGCCAGCAGCTTATACGGAGATATTCAGTACTTC.

This chain joins TRBV7-2 and TRBJ2-1, with 11 bases lining up with TRBD2. The CDR3 covers 15 residues. The V segment lost 6 bases and the J segment 8 bases; nucleotides outside the gene matches: 9. Germline loops: CDR1 SGHTA, CDR2 FQGNSA. The CDR3 spells CASSPPSGRSDEQFF. The CDR3 nucleotides are TGTGCCAGCAGTCCACCTAGCGGGAGGTCGGATGAGCAGTTCTTC.

This clonotype showed up just a few times. This sequence joins TRBV5-1 and TRBJ2-2; no firm D call. The CDR3 consists of 15 residues. Germline assignment: CDR1 SGHRS and CDR2 YFSETQ. Trimming removed 0 bases at V and 0 bases at J, with 6 bases between. This CDR3 is CASSLDVSNTGELFF. CDR3 sequence (DNA): TGCGCCAGCAGCTTGGACGTTTCGAACACCGGGGAGCTGTTTTTT.

This clonotype turned up a few times. The J gene is TRBJ2-2, the V gene TRBV6-1, with D hard to call. This CDR3 region has 14 residues. Looked up from germline, CDR1 is MNHNS and CDR2 is SASEGT. V lost 7 bases to trimming and J lost 3 bases, with 12 bases between them. The CDR3 is CASIRVPDTGELFF. The CDR3 DNA reads TGTGCCAGCATTCGGGTTCCGGACACCGGGGAGCTGTTTTTT.

This sequence joins TRBV20-1 and TRBJ2-1; D not resolved. This CDR3 has 14 residues. Germline-derived CDR1 and CDR2 are DFQATT and SNEGSKA (reference sequence). V was clipped by 5 bases and J by 16 bases, with 27 bases between them. CDR3 DNA: TGCAGTGCTGCCCAAAACCCGAAGGGCAAATCGGATTTCTTC. Translating gives CSAAQNPKGKSDFF.

The chain joins TRBV9 to TRBJ2-1; 8 bases map to TRBD2. From germline, CDR1 is SGDLS and CDR2 YYNGEE. The CDR3 has 16 residues. Trimming took 0 bases from V and 0 from J; bases not matched to a gene: 2. CDR3 residues: CASSVVGTSSYNEQFF. CDR3 DNA: TGTGCCAGCAGCGTAGTGGGGACTAGCTCCTACAATGAGCAGTTCTTC.

This clonotype occurred a few times. The chain joins TRBV6-1 to TRBJ1-5; 7 nucleotides match TRBD1. The ends lost 5 bases at V and 6 bases at J; junction bases unmatched: 7. The germline gives CDR1 MNHNS, CDR2 SASEGT. The CDR3 is made up of 14 amino acids. The CDR3 region is CASSPYRGGQPQHF. In DNA form, the CDR3 reads TGTGCCAGCAGTCCTTACAGGGGCGGTCAGCCCCAGCATTTT.